This is a list of T cell receptor beta chains from one sample in a study of CD8+ T cells in alopecia areata. The assay was immunoSEQ multiplex PCR, and TCRdb's table has in-frame clones only and misses some. The top ten hold 13% of the sample, which has some 7,000 clones, 64% seen once. The sample here was skin, taken at week 4, from a patient treated with tofacitinib. These receptors came from a human donor with alopecia areata. Each CDR3 is given without its conserved first and last residue. Fields, in order: V gene, clone size, CDR3 protein. For some rows the clone size is stated as once, few or many, or as a class when expanded; others skip it.

>TRBV7-2|-
ASSLFGRPGAQETQY
>TRBV11-2|-
ASSLDFRTDEAF
>TRBV25-1|-
ASSFGTNQPQH
>TRBV10-3|-
AISGASGPTDTQY
>TRBV9|-
ASSVGAGIYEQY
>TRBV4-1|few
ASSQDTGGRRVHEQY
>TRBV9|-
ASSVVSGGGTEAF
>TRBV4-2|-
ASSPALAGGTDTQY
>TRBV19|-
ASSTLSSQGPTYGYT
>TRBV2|few
ASSRQGGLDTEAF
>TRBV7-2|-
ASSLTRDRGTDTQY
>TRBV11-3|-
ASSFFSNQLQH
>TRBV5-8|-
ASSSADSSGTEAF
>TRBV5-1|-
ASSDIPGQGGEQF
>TRBV10-3|few
AISTSAKGQETQY
>TRBV5-5|-
ASSLDSSGANVLT
>TRBV7-3|-
ASSLGTGTGTDTQY
>TRBV4-1|-
ASSQDRGNYGYT
>TRBV6-5|-
ASSYGSDTQY
>TRBV9|-
ASSAQLVTHEQF
>TRBV19|-
ASSPGTAYEQY
>TRBV7-2|-
ASSLEGTSGRNEQF